This T cell receptor beta chain was recovered during a study of T cells in Graves' hyperthyroidism and ophthalmopathy. For Graves' hyperthyroidism to be stable, ophthalmopathy could not progress within 18 months. Participants, patients aged 18 to 65, had newly diagnosed hyperthyroidism with a duration under 2 months. Diagnoses used clinical symptoms, serum thyroxine and TRAb, thyroid ultrasound and orbital computed tomography. Notes on this clonotype: Antigen specificity is unknown.

The CDR3 has 17 amino acids. V lost 1 base, J lost 8 bases, and 12 bases stayed unmatched. Per germline, CDR1 LNHNV and CDR2 YYDKDF (reference sequence). Notes on the study in general: Most thyroid-expanded clonotypes above 0.001 were also found in blood.

It was RNA transcripts that yielded the amplified TCR beta CDR3 regions. The study used the HTBI primer set for a first-round RT-PCR of the TCR CDR3. TCRdb re-derived calls from the multiplex PCR reads in MiXCR, one entry per CDR3 protein. Counted here are about 690,000 distinct CDR3 sequences, approximately 15% occurring once; the ten biggest clones make up 15% to 19%. This rearrangement joins TRBV15 to TRBJ2-2, with TRBD2 matching over 8 bases. This receptor was identified in a man aged 50-60 years with Graves' hyperthyroidism. Material: blood. The CDR3 loop is CATSRAQAGVLVGELFF. The CDR3 bases are TGTGCCACCAGCAGAGCCCAAGCGGGAGTATTAGTAGGGGAGCTGTTTTTT.